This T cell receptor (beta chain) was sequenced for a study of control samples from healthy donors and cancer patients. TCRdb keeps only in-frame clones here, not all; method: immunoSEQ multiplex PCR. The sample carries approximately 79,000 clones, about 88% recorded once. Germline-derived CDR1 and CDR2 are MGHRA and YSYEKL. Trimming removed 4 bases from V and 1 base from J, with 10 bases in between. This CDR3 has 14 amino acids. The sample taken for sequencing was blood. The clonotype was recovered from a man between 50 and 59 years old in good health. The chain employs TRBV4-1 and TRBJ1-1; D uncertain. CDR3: CASSPTSGNTEAFF. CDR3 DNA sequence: TGCGCCAGCAGCCCGACCTCAGGGAACACTGAAGCTTTCTTT.